This entry describes one TCR beta chain. Trimming cost V 6 bases and J 4 bases; bases outside gene matches: 3. CDR1 and CDR2 from the germline V gene are SNHLY and FYNNEI. This CDR3 comprises 13 residues. Assay used: immunoSEQ multiplex PCR; TCRdb lists only in-frame clones, some missing. The sample has 77,000 or so clones, 65% to 85% seen once; the top ten hold more than 4%. This sample was included in a study of OX40 agonist ivuxolimab in advanced cancers. The sequencing used CD4+ or CD8+ T cells sorted from blood, collected in a trial of the OX40 agonist ivuxolimab. This TCR was recovered from an adult with an advanced solid tumor such as melanoma, head and neck, liver or kidney cancer. The V gene is TRBV2, the J gene TRBJ1-5, with TRBD1 matching 7 bases. The CDR3 protein is CASSVDRNQPQHF. The CDR3 region has the DNA TGTGCCAGCAGCGTGGACAGGAATCAGCCCCAGCATTTT.